This TCR beta chain was sequenced for a study of cytomegalovirus exposure and HLA in healthy donors. Comments on this clone: As yet, its antigen is unknown.

With 60 Vbeta and 13 Jbeta primers, the PCR was carried out. Sequencing used immunoSEQ multiplex PCR; TCRdb keeps in-frame clones, though not all of them. Of under 130,000 clones in the sample, over 9.5% are singletons; the top ten hold roughly 16%. Study-level results: There was a cluster of highly shared sequence variants that was likely a sequencing artifact. Immune exposure information available was restricted to CMV serostatus. A later analysis by the authors found several of the most significant clusters apparently linked to common viral pathogens. Among TCR beta chains, those listed as cytomegalovirus-associated numbered some 160.

The clonotype comes from a middle-aged man in good health and CMV-seropositive. What was sequenced was PBMCs.

In DNA form, the CDR3 reads TGTGCCAGCAGCTTAGACAACTACGAGCAGTACTTC. Its protein product is CASSLDNYEQYF. V usage is TRBV11-2 and J usage is TRBJ2-7; no definite D call. Trimming took off 0 bases at V and 3 bases at J, with 3 bases between the two ends. CDR3 size: 12 residues. Germline CDR1 and CDR2: SGHAT and FQNNGV.